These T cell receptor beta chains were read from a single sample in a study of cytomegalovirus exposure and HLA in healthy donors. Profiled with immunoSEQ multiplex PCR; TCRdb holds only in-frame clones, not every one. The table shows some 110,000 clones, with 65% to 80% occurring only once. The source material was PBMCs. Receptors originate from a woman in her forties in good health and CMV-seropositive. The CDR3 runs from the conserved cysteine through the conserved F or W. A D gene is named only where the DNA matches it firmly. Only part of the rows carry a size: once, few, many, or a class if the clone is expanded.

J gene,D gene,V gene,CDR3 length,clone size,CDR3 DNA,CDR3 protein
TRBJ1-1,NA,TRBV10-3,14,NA,TGTGCCATCAGTGAGGGGGGGGCGAGGACTGAAGCTTTCTTT,CAISEGGARTEAFF
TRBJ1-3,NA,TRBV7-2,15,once,TGTGCCAGCAGCTTCGTCACAGGGTCCGGAAACACCATATATTTT,CASSFVTGSGNTIYF
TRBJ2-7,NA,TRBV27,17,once,TGTGCCAGCAGTATCAGTCGGGGTAGCGCCGCATCCTACGAGCAGTACTTC,CASSISRGSAASYEQYF
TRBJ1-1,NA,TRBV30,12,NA,TGTGCCTGGCTATGGCGGGGCACTGAAGCTTTCTTT,CAWLWRGTEAFF
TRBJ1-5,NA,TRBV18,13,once,TGTGCCAGCTCACCCGGACTCAATCAGCCCCAGCATTTT,CASSPGLNQPQHF
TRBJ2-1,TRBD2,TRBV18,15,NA,TGTGCCAGCTCACCACCGCCTAGCGGGAGCAATGAGCAGTTCTTC,CASSPPPSGSNEQFF
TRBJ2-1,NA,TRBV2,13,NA,TGTGCCAGCTCGAACCTCAGGTACAATGAGCAGTTCTTC,CASSNLRYNEQFF
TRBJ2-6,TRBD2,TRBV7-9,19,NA,TGTGCCAGCAGCTTAGCGTCTAGCGGGAGAAGCTCTGGGGCCAACGTCCTGACTTTC,CASSLASSGRSSGANVLTF
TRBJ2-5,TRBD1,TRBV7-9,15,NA,TGTGCCAGCAGCTTTAGTGGGACAGGGCAAGAGACCCAGTACTTC,CASSFSGTGQETQYF
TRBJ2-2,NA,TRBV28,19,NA,TGTGCCAGCAGTTCCCCTATAGGGTCGGGATTGGTAAACACCGGGGAGCTGTTTTTT,CASSSPIGSGLVNTGELFF
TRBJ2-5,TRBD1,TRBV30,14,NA,TGTGCCTGGGGGCCAGGGGGTTCCACTGGGACCCAGTACTTC,CAWGPGGSTGTQYF
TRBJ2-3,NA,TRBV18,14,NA,TGTGCCAGCTCAGACTTTACTAGCACAGATACGCAGTATTTT,CASSDFTSTDTQYF
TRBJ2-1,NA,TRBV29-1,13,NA,TGCAGCGTTGAAGATGTTCGGGACAATGAGCAGTTCTTC,CSVEDVRDNEQFF
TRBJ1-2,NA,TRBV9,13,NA,TGTGCCAGCAGCCACGACAGGTCCTATGGCTACACCTTC,CASSHDRSYGYTF
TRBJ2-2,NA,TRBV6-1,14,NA,TGTGCCAGCAGTGAAACAGGGAACACCGGGGAGCTGTTTTTT,CASSETGNTGELFF
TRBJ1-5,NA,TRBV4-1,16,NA,TGCGCCAGCAGCCAATACACAAACAGGGCGCGCCAGCCCCAGCATTTT,CASSQYTNRARQPQHF
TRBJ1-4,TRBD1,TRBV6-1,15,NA,TGTGCCAGCAGTCCTCGGACAGGGAGGAATGAAAAACTGTTTTTT,CASSPRTGRNEKLFF
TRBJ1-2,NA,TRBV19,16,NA,TGTGCCAGTAGTTCCCCATCAGAGGAAATGCGGTCTGGCTACACCTTC,CASSSPSEEMRSGYTF
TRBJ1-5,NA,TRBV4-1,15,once,TGCGCCAGCAGCCAAGTGGAGGGGACCAATCAGCCCCAGCATTTT,CASSQVEGTNQPQHF
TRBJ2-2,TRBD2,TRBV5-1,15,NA,TGCGCCAGCAGAGAGACTAGCTTGGGCACCGGGGAGCTGTTTTTT,CASRETSLGTGELFF
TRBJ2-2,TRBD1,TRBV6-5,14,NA,TGTGCCAGCAGGCGGGGGACAGGGCCCGGGGAGCTGTTTTTT,CASRRGTGPGELFF
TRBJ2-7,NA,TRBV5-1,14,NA,TGCGCCAGCAGCTCTGACAGCCTCTCCTACGAGCAGTACTTC,CASSSDSLSYEQYF
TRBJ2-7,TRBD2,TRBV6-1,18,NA,TGTGCCAGCAGTGAAGCGCTATTTGGGAGCGGGAATCCGTACGAGCAGTACTTC,CASSEALFGSGNPYEQYF
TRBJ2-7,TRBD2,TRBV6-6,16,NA,TGTGCCAGCAGTTTGGGGACTAGCGGGAGGTTTTACGAGCAGTACTTC,CASSLGTSGRFYEQYF
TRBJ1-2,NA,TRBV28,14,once,TGTGCCAGCAGGCCCGGGGGGGTCGACTATGGCTACACCTTC,CASRPGGVDYGYTF
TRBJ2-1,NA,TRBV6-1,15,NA,TGTGCCAGCAGTGAAGCAGGGGCCGGAGGAGGGGAGCAGTTCTTC,CASSEAGAGGGEQFF
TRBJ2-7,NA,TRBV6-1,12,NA,TGTGCCAGCAGTGAGGCCAATGACGAGCAGTACTTC,CASSEANDEQYF
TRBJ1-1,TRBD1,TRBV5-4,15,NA,TGTGCCAGCAGCTCGAGGACAGGGGCCTACACTGAAGCTTTCTTT,CASSSRTGAYTEAFF
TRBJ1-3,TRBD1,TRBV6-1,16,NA,TGTGCCAGCAGTGATTTGGGGGACAGGACTGGAAACACCATATATTTT,CASSDLGDRTGNTIYF
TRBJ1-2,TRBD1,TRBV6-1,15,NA,TGTGCCAGCAGTGGTTACAGGGGGTCTAACTATGGCTACACCTTC,CASSGYRGSNYGYTF
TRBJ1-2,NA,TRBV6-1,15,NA,TGTGCCAGCAGTGAAGCAGAGAACAGCAACTATGGCTACACCTTC,CASSEAENSNYGYTF
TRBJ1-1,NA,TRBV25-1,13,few,TGTGCCAGCAGTGATTCAGGGCCCTTTGGAGCTTTCTTT,CASSDSGPFGAFF
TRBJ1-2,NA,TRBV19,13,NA,TGTGCCAGTAGTACGGGACAAAACTATGGCTACACCTTC,CASSTGQNYGYTF
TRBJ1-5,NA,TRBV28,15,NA,TGTGCCAGCAGTACCCGGCAGGGCGGCAATCAGCCCCAGCATTTT,CASSTRQGGNQPQHF
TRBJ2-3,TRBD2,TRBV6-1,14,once,TGTGCCAGCAGCGCGAGCGGGGAGTTGGATACGCAGTATTTT,CASSASGELDTQYF
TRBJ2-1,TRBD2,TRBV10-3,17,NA,TGTGCCATCAGTGAGTCAGGGACTAGCGGGATTATCAATGAGCAGTTCTTC,CAISESGTSGIINEQFF
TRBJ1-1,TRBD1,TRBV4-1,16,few,TGCGCCAGCAGCCAGATCAACAGGGGGCGGGGAACTGAAGCTTTCTTT,CASSQINRGRGTEAFF
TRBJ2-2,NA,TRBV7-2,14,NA,TGTGCCAGCAGCTTAGTCCTACTCGCCGGGGAGCTGTTTTTT,CASSLVLLAGELFF
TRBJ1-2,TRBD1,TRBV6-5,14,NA,TGTGCCACTGCGCCGGGACAGAGTCTATATGGCTACACCTTC,CATAPGQSLYGYTF
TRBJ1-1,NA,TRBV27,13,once,TGTGCCAGCAGGGGGCGCCCGGGCACTGAAGCTTTCTTT,CASRGRPGTEAFF
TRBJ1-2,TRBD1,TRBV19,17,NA,TGTGCCAGTACCCAGCAGGGGGCGGACAGTCTCCTCTATGGCTACACCTTC,CASTQQGADSLLYGYTF
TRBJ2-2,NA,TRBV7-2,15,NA,TGTGCCAGCAGCTCCCTGGGGCAAAACACCGGGGAGCTGTTTTTT,CASSSLGQNTGELFF
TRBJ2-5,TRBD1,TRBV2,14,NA,TGTGCCAGCAGTGTACAGGGGTTCTGGGAGACCCAGTACTTC,CASSVQGFWETQYF
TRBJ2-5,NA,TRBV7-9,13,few,TGTGCCAGCAGCTTAGGGGCCCAAGAGACCCAGTACTTC,CASSLGAQETQYF
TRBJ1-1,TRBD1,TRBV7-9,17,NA,TGTGCCAGCAGCTGGGGGACAGCCACCATGGGGAACACTGAAGCTTTCTTT,CASSWGTATMGNTEAFF
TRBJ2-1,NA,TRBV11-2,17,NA,TGTGCCAGCAGCCGTAGCCCCCTCCAGAGCTCCTACAATGAGCAGTTCTTC,CASSRSPLQSSYNEQFF
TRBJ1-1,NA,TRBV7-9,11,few,TGTGCCAGCAGCTTACAAACTGAAGCTTTCTTT,CASSLQTEAFF
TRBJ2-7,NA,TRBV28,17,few,TGTGCCAGCAGTTTATTACCTATGGACAGTCTGTCCTACGAGCAGTACTTC,CASSLLPMDSLSYEQYF
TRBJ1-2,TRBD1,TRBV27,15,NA,TGTGCCAGCAGCCAATGGACAGGGGGCGCGTATGGCTACACCTTC,CASSQWTGGAYGYTF
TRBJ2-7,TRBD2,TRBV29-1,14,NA,TGCAGCGTTGGGGGGCTAGCGGGAGGGTACGAGCAGTACTTC,CSVGGLAGGYEQYF
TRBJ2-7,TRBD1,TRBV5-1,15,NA,TGCGCCAGCAGCCGACTCGGGACAGGGACGTACGAGCAGTACTTC,CASSRLGTGTYEQYF
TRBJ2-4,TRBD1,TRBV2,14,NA,TGTGCCAGCAGCCGGACAGGGGGTATGAACATTCAGTACTTC,CASSRTGGMNIQYF
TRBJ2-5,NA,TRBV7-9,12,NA,TGTGCCAGCAGCTACGGGAGAGAGACCCAGTACTTC,CASSYGRETQYF
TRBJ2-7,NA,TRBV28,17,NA,TGTGCCAGCAGTTCTCATTCTCGGGGGACGCCCTTTGGGGAGCAGTACTTC,CASSSHSRGTPFGEQYF
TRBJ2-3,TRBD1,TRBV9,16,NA,TGTGCCAGCAGCGTAGGGGGACAGGGAGGAACAGATACGCAGTATTTT,CASSVGGQGGTDTQYF
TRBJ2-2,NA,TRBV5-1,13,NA,TGCGCCAGCAGGAGGGGGTACACCGGGGAGCTGTTTTTT,CASRRGYTGELFF
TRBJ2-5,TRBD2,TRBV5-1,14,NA,TGCGCCAGCAGCGAAAGCGGGATAGTGGAGACCCAGTACTTC,CASSESGIVETQYF
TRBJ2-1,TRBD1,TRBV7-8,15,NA,TGTGCCAGCAGCTTAGGACAGGGGCTCCACAATGAGCAGTTCTTC,CASSLGQGLHNEQFF
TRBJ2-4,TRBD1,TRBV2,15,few,TGTGCCAGCAGCCCGGGACAGATAGCCAAAAACATTCAGTACTTC,CASSPGQIAKNIQYF
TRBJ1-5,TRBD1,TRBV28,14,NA,TGTGCCAGCAGCCCCGACAGGGAGTATCAGCCCCAGCATTTT,CASSPDREYQPQHF